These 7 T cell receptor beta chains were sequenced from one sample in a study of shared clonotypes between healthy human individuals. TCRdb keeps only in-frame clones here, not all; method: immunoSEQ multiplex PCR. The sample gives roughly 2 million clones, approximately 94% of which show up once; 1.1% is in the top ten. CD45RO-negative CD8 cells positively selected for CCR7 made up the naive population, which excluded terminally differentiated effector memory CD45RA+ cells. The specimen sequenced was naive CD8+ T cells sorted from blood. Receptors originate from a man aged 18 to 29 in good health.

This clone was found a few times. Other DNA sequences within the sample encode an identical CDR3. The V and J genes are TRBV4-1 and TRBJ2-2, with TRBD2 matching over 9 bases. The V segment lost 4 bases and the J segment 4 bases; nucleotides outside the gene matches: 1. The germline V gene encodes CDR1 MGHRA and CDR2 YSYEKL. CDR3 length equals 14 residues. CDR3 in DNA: TGCGCCAGCAGCCTGCGGGGGGGCACCGGGGAGCTGTTTTTT. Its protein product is CASSLRGGTGELFF.

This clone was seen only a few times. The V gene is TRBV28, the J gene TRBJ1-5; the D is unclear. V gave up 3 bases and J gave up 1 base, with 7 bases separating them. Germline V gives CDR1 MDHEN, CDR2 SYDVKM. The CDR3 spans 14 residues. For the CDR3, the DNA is TGTGCCAGCAGTTTCGTCAGGAGCAATCAGCCCCAGCATTTT. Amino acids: CASSFVRSNQPQHF.

CDR3 loop: CASSIDLGWEGEQYF. The DNA for the CDR3 is TGTGCCAGTAGTATAGATCTGGGATGGGAGGGCGAGCAGTACTTC. This rearrangement joins TRBV19 to TRBJ2-7; 7 positions match TRBD2. The V gene end was trimmed by 0 bases and the J gene end by 6 bases; junction bases not matched to a gene: 8. The CDR3 sequence is 15 residues long. Germline CDR1 reads LNHDA; CDR2 reads SQIVND (reference sequence). Full variable domain (rest looked up from reference TRBV19 and TRBJ2-7): DGGITQSPKYLFRKEGQNVTLSCEQNLNHDAMYWYRQDPGQGLRLIYYSQIVNDFQKGDIAEGYSVSREKKESFPLTVTSAQKNPTAFYLCASSIDLGWEGEQYFGPGTRLTVT.

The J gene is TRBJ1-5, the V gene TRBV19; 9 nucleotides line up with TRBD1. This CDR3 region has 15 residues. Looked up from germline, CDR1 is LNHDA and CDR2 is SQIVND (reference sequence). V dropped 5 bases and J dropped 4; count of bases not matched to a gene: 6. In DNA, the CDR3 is TGTGCCAGTAGTGTAAAGACAGGGGGTAATCAGCCCCAGCATTTT. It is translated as CASSVKTGGNQPQHF.

The CDR3 spells CASSLDSATSGGYNEQFF. The CDR3 nucleotides read TGTGCCAGCAGCTTAGATTCCGCCACTAGCGGGGGCTACAATGAGCAGTTCTTC. This chain uses TRBV11-2 with TRBJ2-1; 11 nucleotides line up with TRBD2. This CDR3 has 18 residues. With 0 bases clipped from V and 3 bases from J, the junction kept 7 bases outside the gene matches. Germline CDR1 and CDR2: SGHAT and FQNNGV.

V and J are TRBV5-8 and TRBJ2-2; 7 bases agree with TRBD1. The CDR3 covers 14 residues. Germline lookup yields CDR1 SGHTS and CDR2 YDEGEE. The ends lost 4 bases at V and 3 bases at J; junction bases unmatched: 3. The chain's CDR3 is CASSRQGDTGELFF. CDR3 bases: TGTGCCAGCAGCAGACAGGGCGACACCGGGGAGCTGTTTTTT. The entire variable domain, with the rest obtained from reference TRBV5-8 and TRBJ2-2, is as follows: EAGVTQSPTHLIKTRGQQATLRCSPISGHTSVYWYQQALGLGLQFLLWYDEGEERNRGNFPPRFSGRQFPNYSSELNVNALELEDSALYLCASSRQGDTGELFFGEGSRLTVL.

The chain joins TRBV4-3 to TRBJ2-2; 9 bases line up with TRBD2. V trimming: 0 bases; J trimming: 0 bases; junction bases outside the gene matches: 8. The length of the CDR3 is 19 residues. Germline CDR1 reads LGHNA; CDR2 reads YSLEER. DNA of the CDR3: TGCGCCAGCAGCCAAGAGGGGCTAGCGGGACTTGCGAACACCGGGGAGCTGTTTTTT. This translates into CASSQEGLAGLANTGELFF.